The clone carrying this T cell receptor (beta chain) came up once. This entry comes from a study of blood T cell repertoires in COVID-19. This CDR3 is 14 amino acids long. The J segment lost 4 bases and the V segment lost 1 base, leaving 4 bases of the junction unmatched. CDR1 is SGHAT, CDR2 FQNNGV, per germline. The data were produced by immunoSEQ multiplex PCR, yet TCRdb's version contains in-frame clones alone and is incomplete. The sample has fewer than 200,000 clones, approximately 80% seen once. This chain joins TRBV11-2 and TRBJ2-7; TRBD1 matches 7 bases. The sequence derives from a human donor in a cohort sampled during active COVID-19. Specimen: peripheral blood. The CDR3 region has the DNA TGTGCCAGCAGCTTAGGGACAGGAACTTACGAGCAGTACTTC. Translation: CASSLGTGTYEQYF.